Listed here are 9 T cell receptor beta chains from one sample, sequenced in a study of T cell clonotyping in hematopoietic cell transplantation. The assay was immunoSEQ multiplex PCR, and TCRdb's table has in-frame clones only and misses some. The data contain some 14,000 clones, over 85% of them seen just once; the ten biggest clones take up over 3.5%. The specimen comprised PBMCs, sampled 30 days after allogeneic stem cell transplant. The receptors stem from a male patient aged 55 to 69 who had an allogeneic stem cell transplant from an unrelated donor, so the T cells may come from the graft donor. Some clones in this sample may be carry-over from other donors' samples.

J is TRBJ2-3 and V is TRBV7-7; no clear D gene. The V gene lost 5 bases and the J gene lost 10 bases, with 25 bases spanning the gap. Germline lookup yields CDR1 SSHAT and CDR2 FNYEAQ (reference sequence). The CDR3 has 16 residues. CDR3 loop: CASSPPTVWAQLSQYF. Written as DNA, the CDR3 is TGTGCCAGCAGCCCCCCCACGGTGTGGGCGCAACTTTCGCAGTATTTT.

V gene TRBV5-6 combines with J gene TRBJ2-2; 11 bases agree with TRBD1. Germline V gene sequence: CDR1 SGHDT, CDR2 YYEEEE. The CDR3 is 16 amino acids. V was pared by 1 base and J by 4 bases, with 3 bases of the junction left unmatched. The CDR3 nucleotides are TGTGCCAGCAGCTTGACCGGGACAGGGGGCACCGGGGAGCTGTTTTTT. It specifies CASSLTGTGGTGELFF.

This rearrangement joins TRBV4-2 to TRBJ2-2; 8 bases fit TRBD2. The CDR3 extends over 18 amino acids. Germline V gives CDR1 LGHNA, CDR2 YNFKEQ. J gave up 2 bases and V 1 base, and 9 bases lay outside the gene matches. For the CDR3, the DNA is TGTGCCAGCAGCCAAGGGCACGGGGGGGCCGGCAACACCGGGGAGCTGTTTTTT. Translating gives CASSQGHGGAGNTGELFF.

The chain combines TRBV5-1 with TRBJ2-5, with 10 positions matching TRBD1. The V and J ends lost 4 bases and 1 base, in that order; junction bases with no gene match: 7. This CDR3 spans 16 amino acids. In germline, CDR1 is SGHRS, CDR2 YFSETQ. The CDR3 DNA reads TGCGCCAGCAGCCCGACAGGGGGCAGGGGCCAAGAGACCCAGTACTTC. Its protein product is CASSPTGGRGQETQYF.

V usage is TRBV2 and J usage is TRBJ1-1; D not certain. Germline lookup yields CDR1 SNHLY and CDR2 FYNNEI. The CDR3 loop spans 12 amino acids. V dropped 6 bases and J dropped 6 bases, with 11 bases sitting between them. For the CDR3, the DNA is TGTGCCAGCAGCCCCAATAGGGCTGAAGCTTTCTTT. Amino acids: CASSPNRAEAFF.

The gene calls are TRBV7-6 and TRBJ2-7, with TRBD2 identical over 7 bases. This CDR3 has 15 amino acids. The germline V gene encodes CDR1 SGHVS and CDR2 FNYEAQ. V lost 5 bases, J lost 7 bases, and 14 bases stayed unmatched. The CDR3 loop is CASSPREGRVREQYF. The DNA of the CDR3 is TGTGCCAGCAGCCCCCGGGAAGGGAGGGTTAGGGAGCAGTACTTC.

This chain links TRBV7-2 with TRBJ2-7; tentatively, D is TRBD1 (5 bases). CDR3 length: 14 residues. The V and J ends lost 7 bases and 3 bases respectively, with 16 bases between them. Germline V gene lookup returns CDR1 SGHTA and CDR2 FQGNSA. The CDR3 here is CASTPLAGNYEQYF. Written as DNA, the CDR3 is TGTGCCAGCACCCCTCTCGCAGGGAACTACGAGCAGTACTTC.

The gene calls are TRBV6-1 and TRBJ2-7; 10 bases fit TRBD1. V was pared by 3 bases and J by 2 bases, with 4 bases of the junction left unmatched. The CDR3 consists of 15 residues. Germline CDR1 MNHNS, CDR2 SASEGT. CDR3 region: CASSDLGTGAYEQYF. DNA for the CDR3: TGTGCCAGCAGTGATTTAGGGACAGGGGCCTACGAGCAGTACTTC.

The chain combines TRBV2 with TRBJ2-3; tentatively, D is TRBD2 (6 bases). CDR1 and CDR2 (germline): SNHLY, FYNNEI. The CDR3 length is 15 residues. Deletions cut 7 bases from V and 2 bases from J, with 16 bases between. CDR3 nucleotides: TGTGCCAGCACGGCGGGGCGGAAATTCACAGATACGCAGTATTTT. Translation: CASTAGRKFTDTQYF.